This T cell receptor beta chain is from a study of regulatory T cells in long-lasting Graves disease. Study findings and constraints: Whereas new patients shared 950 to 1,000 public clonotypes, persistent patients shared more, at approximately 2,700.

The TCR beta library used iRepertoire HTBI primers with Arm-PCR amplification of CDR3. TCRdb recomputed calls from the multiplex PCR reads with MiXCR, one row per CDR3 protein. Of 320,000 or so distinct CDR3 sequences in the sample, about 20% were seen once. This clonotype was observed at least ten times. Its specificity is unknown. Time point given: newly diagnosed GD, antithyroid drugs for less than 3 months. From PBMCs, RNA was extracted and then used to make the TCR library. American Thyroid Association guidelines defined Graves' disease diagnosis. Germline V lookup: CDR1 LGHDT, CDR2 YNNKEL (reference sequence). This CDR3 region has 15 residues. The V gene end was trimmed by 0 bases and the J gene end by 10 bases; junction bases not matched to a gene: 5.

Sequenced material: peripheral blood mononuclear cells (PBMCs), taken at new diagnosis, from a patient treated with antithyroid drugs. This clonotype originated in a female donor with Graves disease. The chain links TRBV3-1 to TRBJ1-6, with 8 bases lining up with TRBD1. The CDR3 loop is CASSQDGDRGSPLHF. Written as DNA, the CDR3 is TGTGCCAGCAGCCAAGATGGAGACAGGGGATCACCCCTCCACTTT.